The next 21 T cell receptor beta chains were all read from a single sample in a study of somatic mutations in cytotoxic T cells in rheumatoid arthritis. Generated by immunoSEQ multiplex PCR, the TCRdb table keeps only in-frame clones and is missing some. The table includes 15,000 or so clones, roughly four fifths detected once. The sample taken for sequencing was CD8+ T cells sorted from blood. The receptors originated from a woman aged 50 to 60 with rheumatoid arthritis.

This clone was detected a few times. The genes are TRBV6-1 and TRBJ2-7; 12 bases are a match to TRBD2. The V gene end was trimmed by 3 bases and the J gene end by 2 bases; junction bases not matched to a gene: 2. Germline assignment: CDR1 MNHNS and CDR2 SASEGT. This CDR3 comprises 15 residues. The CDR3 protein is CASSERLAGAYEQYF. The CDR3 bases are TGTGCCAGCAGTGAGAGACTAGCGGGGGCCTACGAGCAGTACTTC.

A single count supports this clone. CDR3 in amino acids: CASSTRTANTEAFF. For the CDR3, the DNA is TGTGCCAGCAGTACACGGACAGCCAACACTGAAGCTTTCTTT. This chain uses TRBV27 with TRBJ1-1; TRBD1 might be the D (6 bases). The V gene lost 5 bases and the J gene lost 2 bases, with 12 bases spanning the gap. CDR1 and CDR2 from the germline V gene are MNHEY and SMNVEV (reference sequence). The CDR3 runs 14 residues.

The rearrangement links TRBV7-9 to TRBJ2-1; perhaps TRBD1 as D (5 bases). Germline V CDR1 and CDR2: SEHNR, FQNEAQ (reference sequence). The V end lost 1 base, the J end lost 9 bases, and 19 bases lay between the germline ends. The CDR3 sequence is 16 residues long. CDR3 in DNA: TGTGCCAGCAGCTTAGTCCTGGACACGGATATATTTGAGCAGTTCTTC. It specifies CASSLVLDTDIFEQFF.

The CDR3 coding sequence is TGTGCCAGCAGCTCCGGACTAGCGTATTCCTACGAGCAGTACTTC. It encodes CASSSGLAYSYEQYF. The V gene is TRBV7-9, the J gene TRBJ2-7; TRBD2 agrees at 9 bases. Trimming removed 4 bases from V and 1 base from J; junction bases left unmatched: 5. Germline V lookup: CDR1 SEHNR, CDR2 FQNEAQ (reference sequence). The length of the CDR3 is 15 residues.

This chain uses TRBV5-4 with TRBJ1-1, with 8 nucleotides matching TRBD1. The CDR3 spans 17 residues. The germline gives CDR1 SGHNT, CDR2 YYREEE (reference sequence). The trim removed 5 bases at V and 6 bases at J, leaving 18 bases unmatched. The CDR3 loop is CASSYFGTGASYAEAFF. CDR3 DNA sequence: TGTGCCAGCAGTTACTTCGGGACAGGCGCCAGTTACGCTGAAGCTTTCTTT.

V gene TRBV30 combines with J gene TRBJ2-1; D may match TRBD1 or TRBD2 (5 bases each). V dropped 4 bases and J dropped 3 bases, with 13 bases sitting between them. Germline lookup yields CDR1 GTSNPN and CDR2 SVGIG (reference sequence). This CDR3 has 14 residues. The CDR3 DNA follows: TGTGCCTGGACAACCGGGACCGACTACAATGAGCAGTTCTTC. This translates into CAWTTGTDYNEQFF. The variable domain in full, completed from reference TRBV30 and TRBJ2-1, reads SQTIHQWPATLVQPVGSPLSLECTVEGTSNPNLYWYRQAAGRGLQLLFYSVGIGQISSEVPQNLSASRPQDRQFILSSKKLLLSDSGFYLCAWTTGTDYNEQFFGPGTRLTVL.

The chain combines TRBV2 with TRBJ1-1; D unresolved. Germline V CDR1 and CDR2: SNHLY, FYNNEI. Trimming removed 5 bases at V and 1 base at J, with 17 bases between. The CDR3 loop spans 16 amino acids. CDR3 protein: CASSKGSPGQNTEAFF. CDR3 bases: TGTGCCAGCAGTAAAGGGTCCCCTGGGCAGAACACTGAAGCTTTCTTT.

V and J are TRBV5-1 and TRBJ2-3; 7 positions match TRBD2. CDR3 size: 16 residues. Germline CDR1 SGHRS, CDR2 YFSETQ. V lost 3 bases to trimming and J lost 1 base; unmatched junction nucleotides: 8. The chain's CDR3 is CASSWAGLAGTDTQYF. The CDR3 coding sequence is TGCGCCAGCAGCTGGGCGGGGCTAGCGGGCACAGATACGCAGTATTTT.

The V and J genes are TRBV19 and TRBJ2-1; no clear D. V was shortened by 5 bases and J by 5 bases, with 10 bases between the two germline ends. The CDR3 has 13 residues. CDR1 and CDR2 (germline): LNHDA, SQIVND (reference sequence). The CDR3 reads CASSVSENNEQFF. The CDR3 bases are TGTGCCAGTAGTGTGTCGGAGAACAATGAGCAGTTCTTC.

This clone was counted a few times. This chain joins TRBV6-5 and TRBJ2-1; tentative D call: TRBD2 (5 bases). Between the trimmed V and J ends, which lost 0 bases and 4 bases, there was a span of 13 bases. The germline V gene has CDR1 MNHEY and CDR2 SVGAGI. The CDR3 is made up of 16 amino acids. The CDR3: CASSYSTSSGYNEQFF. CDR3 nucleotide sequence: TGTGCCAGCAGTTACTCTACTAGTTCGGGGTACAATGAGCAGTTCTTC.

CDR3 region: CAISQSGAAYNEQFF. As DNA, the CDR3 is TGTGCCATCAGCCAGAGCGGGGCCGCCTACAATGAGCAGTTCTTC. The chain joins TRBV10-3 to TRBJ2-1, with 7 bases fitting TRBD2. The CDR3 loop spans 15 amino acids. After removal of 6 bases from V and 2 bases from J, the junction contained 7 bases not matched to a gene. CDR1 ENHRY and CDR2 SYGVKD come from the germline V gene.

This clone was seen a handful of times. The CDR3 here is CASSTGLETPLHF. The DNA for the CDR3 is TGTGCCTCATCAACCGGGCTCGAGACACCCCTCCACTTT. This sequence joins TRBV9 and TRBJ1-6, with unresolved D. V lost 10 bases and J lost 11, with 19 bases in between. Germline V gene sequence: CDR1 SGDLS, CDR2 YYNGEE. The length of the CDR3 is 13 residues.

V gene TRBV27 combines with J gene TRBJ2-1; unclear D gene. Per germline, CDR1 MNHEY and CDR2 SMNVEV (reference sequence). With 6 bases removed from V and 5 bases from J, the gap between germline ends came to 17 bases. CDR3 size: 15 residues. CDR3 protein: CASRNLYTFDNEQFF. The CDR3 DNA sequence: TGTGCCAGCAGAAACTTGTATACTTTTGACAATGAGCAGTTCTTC.

The CDR3, as DNA: TGTGCCAGCAGCGTTCAAACGGGGAGGAACACCGGGGAGCTGTTTTTT. It is translated as CASSVQTGRNTGELFF. The chain employs TRBV9 and TRBJ2-2, with D possibly matching TRBD2 (5 bases). Looked up from germline, CDR1 is SGDLS and CDR2 is YYNGEE. The CDR3 spans 16 residues. Trimming left V 2 bases short and J 1 base short, with 12 bases between.

V is TRBV9 and J is TRBJ1-3; tentatively, D is TRBD1 (5 bases). This CDR3 is built from 13 residues. CDR1 SGDLS and CDR2 YYNGEE come from the germline V gene. V was trimmed by 7 bases and J by 0 bases, leaving 8 bases between them. As DNA, the CDR3 is TGTGCCAGCGGACATGGCTCTGGAAACACCATATATTTT. As protein: CASGHGSGNTIYF.

V gene TRBV28 combines with J gene TRBJ1-2; no definite D call. V was trimmed by 5 bases and J by 3 bases, leaving 10 bases between them. CDR3 length: 13 amino acids. Per the germline V gene, CDR1 is MDHEN and CDR2 is SYDVKM. CDR3 residues: CASSPGRDYGYTF. The CDR3, as DNA: TGTGCCAGCAGTCCCGGGAGGGACTATGGCTACACCTTC.

V is TRBV6-1 and J is TRBJ2-7, with D possibly TRBD1 on 5 matching bases. This CDR3 has 13 amino acids. Trimming shortened V by 11 bases and J by 2 bases, and 16 bases separated the two germline ends. Germline CDR1 and CDR2: MNHNS and SASEGT. CDR3: CAARARPPYEQYF. CDR3 DNA: TGTGCCGCCAGGGCCAGACCTCCCTACGAGCAGTACTTC.

The CDR3 spells CASSPPNQPQHF. CDR3 nucleotides: TGTGCCAGCAGTCCTCCAAATCAGCCCCAGCATTTT. This rearrangement joins TRBV28 to TRBJ1-5; D uncertain. Germline V gives CDR1 MDHEN, CDR2 SYDVKM. The CDR3 is 12 residues long. The V end lost 5 bases, the J end lost 4 bases, and 6 bases lay between the germline ends.

The genes are TRBV11-2 and TRBJ1-2, with TRBD1 matching over 10 bases. Germline V gene lookup returns CDR1 SGHAT and CDR2 FQNNGV. The CDR3 totals 15 residues. J was trimmed by 4 bases and V by 4 bases; bases with no gene match: 6. The CDR3, as DNA: TGTGCCAGCAGCTCCGGGACAGGGGATTTCTATGGCTACACCTTC. Residues: CASSSGTGDFYGYTF. Combining the CDR3 with reference TRBV11-2 and TRBJ1-2 gives the whole variable domain EAGVAQSPRYKIIEKRQSVAFWCNPISGHATLYWYQQILGQGPKLLIQFQNNGVVDDSQLPKDRFSAERLKGVDSTLKIQPAKLEDSAVYLCASSSGTGDFYGYTFGSGTRLTVV.

The chain has TRBV2 and TRBJ1-3, with 8 bases matching TRBD1. CDR1 is SNHLY and CDR2 is FYNNEI in the germline V gene. The J segment lost 0 bases and the V segment lost 7 bases, leaving 5 bases of the junction unmatched. The CDR3 extends over 15 amino acids. The CDR3: CASKGTGTSGNTIYF. The CDR3 DNA sequence: TGTGCCAGCAAGGGGACAGGTACCTCTGGAAACACCATATATTTT.

The chain carries TRBV27 and TRBJ2-1; D might be TRBD2 (6 bases). This CDR3 region has 15 residues. Trimming cost V 8 bases and J 6 bases, with 20 bases left between them. Per germline, CDR1 MNHEY and CDR2 SMNVEV (reference sequence). For the CDR3, the DNA is TGTGCCAGCTCGAGGCTCATGGGGGGACCCAATGAGCAGTTCTTC. It specifies CASSRLMGGPNEQFF.